These T cell receptor beta chains were read from a single sample in a study of blood T cell repertoires in COVID-19. Sequenced by immunoSEQ multiplex PCR; TCRdb stores in-frame clones only, minus some. The sample consists of over 250,000 clones, 85% to 90% of them appearing once. Sample: peripheral blood. These receptors all come from a woman aged 45-59 years with COVID-19, enrolled during active disease. Both conserved end residues are part of each CDR3. The order of the fields is D gene, J gene, V gene, clone size, CDR3 DNA, CDR3 protein. A D gene is named only where the DNA matches it firmly. The size of a clone is reported for some rows only, either as once, few or many, or as a class for expanded clones.

>TRBD1|TRBJ1-2|TRBV6-6|-
TGTGCCAGCAGGGGACAGGGGATTAGGGGCTACACCTTC
CASRGQGIRGYTF
>-|TRBJ1-2|TRBV3-1/TRBV3-2|few
TGTGCCAGCAGCCAAGATGGGAGGGTAGCTAACTATGGCTACACCTTC
CASSQDGRVANYGYTF
>TRBD2|TRBJ2-4|TRBV2|-
TGTGCCAGCAGTGACGGACTAGCGGGAGCCATCATTCAGTACTTC
CASSDGLAGAIIQYF
>-|TRBJ2-1|TRBV27|-
TGTGCCAGCAGTTCCCGTAGTGGGCCAAATTACAATGAGCAGTTCTTC
CASSSRSGPNYNEQFF
>TRBD1|TRBJ1-1|TRBV6-2/TRBV6-3|-
TGTGCCAGCAGTTCACTACAGGGGAGCACTGAAGCTTTCTTT
CASSSLQGSTEAFF
>TRBD2|TRBJ2-1|TRBV19|-
TGTGCCAGTAAACGGGCTAGCGGCGGTAAAGCCTACAATGAGCAGTTCTTC
CASKRASGGKAYNEQFF
>-|TRBJ2-6|TRBV5-1|-
TGCGCCAGCAGACACCAGGGGACGATGTCTGGGGCCAACGTCCTGACTTTC
CASRHQGTMSGANVLTF
>TRBD1|TRBJ1-2|TRBV12-5|-
TGTGCTAGTGGTTTGGCCCTGGACAGGGGCAGTGGCTACACCTTC
CASGLALDRGSGYTF
>TRBD1|TRBJ1-2|TRBV4-1|-
TGCGCCAGCAGCCAGCCCGGGACAGGGGTCGCGGGCTACACCTTC
CASSQPGTGVAGYTF
>-|TRBJ1-1|TRBV5-5|-
TGTGCCAGCAGACCCCAGGGATTCACTGAAGCTTTCTTT
CASRPQGFTEAFF
>-|TRBJ2-4|TRBV12-3/TRBV12-4|-
TGTGCCAGCAGTTCGCAGGGTAACATTCAGTACTTC
CASSSQGNIQYF
>TRBD1|TRBJ2-1|TRBV19|few
TGTGCCAGTAGACAGGGGTTGGATGAGCAGTTCTTC
CASRQGLDEQFF
>-|TRBJ1-2|TRBV29-1|-
TGCAGCGCTCCCGTCGGGTCTTCGGACTATGGCTACACCTTC
CSAPVGSSDYGYTF
>-|TRBJ2-1|TRBV5-1|-
TGCGCCAGCAGCTTGGGACTAGTCCAATCGACCTACAATGAGCAGTTCTTC
CASSLGLVQSTYNEQFF
>-|TRBJ1-1|TRBV18|-
TGTGCCAGCTCACCATATAGCTCCGAGGGCACTGAAGCTTTCTTT
CASSPYSSEGTEAFF
>TRBD2|TRBJ2-1|TRBV7-2|-
TGTGCCAGCAGCTTACTAGCGGTGCTCAACCCCTACAATGAGCAGTTCTTC
CASSLLAVLNPYNEQFF
>TRBD2|TRBJ2-1|TRBV19|-
TGTGCCAGTAGTTTAACCATACTAGCGGGTCAAACTAGCTCCTACAATGAGCAGTTCTTC
CASSLTILAGQTSSYNEQFF
>-|TRBJ1-1|TRBV5-1|-
TGCGCCAGCAGCTTACCCGGGATGAACACTGAAGCTTTCTTT
CASSLPGMNTEAFF
>-|TRBJ2-3|TRBV4-1|-
TGCGCCACCAGGGTTCAGGGGAGCGCAGATACGCAGTATTTT
CATRVQGSADTQYF
>TRBD2|TRBJ2-1|TRBV7-6|-
TGTGCCAGCAGCCTCACTCCCACTAGCGGGGGATACAATGAGCAGTTCTTC
CASSLTPTSGGYNEQFF
>-|TRBJ1-4|TRBV5-4|-
TGTGCCAGCAGCTTGGCCCCGGGTATGGCTAATGAAAAACTGTTTTTT
CASSLAPGMANEKLFF
>-|TRBJ2-3|TRBV12-3/TRBV12-4|once
TGTGCCAGCCGGGGAGCGACAGATACGCAGTATTTT
CASRGATDTQYF
>-|TRBJ2-7|TRBV19|-
TGTGCCAGTAGTATCCCCCGCGGGAACGCCTGGGAGCAGTACTTC
CASSIPRGNAWEQYF
>-|TRBJ2-7|TRBV10-3|once
TGTGCCATCAGTGATTGGGCGGGTGAGCAATACTTC
CAISDWAGEQYF
>TRBD2|TRBJ2-3|TRBV7-9|-
TGTGCCAGCAGCTTAATTGGCGGGGGTATCACAGATACGCAGTATTTT
CASSLIGGGITDTQYF
>TRBD1|TRBJ1-5|TRBV29-1|-
TGCAGCGTTCAGGACAGGGGGAATCAGCCCCAGCATTTT
CSVQDRGNQPQHF
>-|TRBJ2-3|TRBV15|-
TGTGCCACCAGCAGGTTGGTTAGCGGACACACAGATACGCAGTATTTT
CATSRLVSGHTDTQYF
>TRBD1|TRBJ2-5|TRBV7-2|-
TGTGCCAGCAGCTTAGGGACAGGGGCTCGAGAGACCCAGTACTTC
CASSLGTGARETQYF
>-|TRBJ2-7|TRBV2|-
TGTGCCAGCAGCAGGACAGACTACGAGCAGTACTTC
CASSRTDYEQYF
>-|TRBJ2-7|TRBV2|once
TGTGCCAGCAGTCCTTATAACGAGCAGTACTTC
CASSPYNEQYF
>-|TRBJ1-4|TRBV19|-
TGTGCCAGTAGTATACGACAGGCCCTTAATGAAAAACTGTTTTTT
CASSIRQALNEKLFF
>TRBD1|TRBJ2-7|TRBV6-5|-
TGTGCCAGCAGTTACTCCGGGACAGGGGGATACGAGCAGTACTTC
CASSYSGTGGYEQYF
>-|TRBJ1-2|TRBV27|-
TGTGCCAGCAGTCCCCACAGGGTTCATGGCTACACCTTC
CASSPHRVHGYTF
>-|TRBJ1-4|TRBV19|-
TGTGCCAGTAGTCTTGTGGGAGCTAATGAAAAACTGTTTTTT
CASSLVGANEKLFF
>-|TRBJ2-7|TRBV25-1|-
TGTGCCGGCCGGACAGACGAGCAGTACTTC
CAGRTDEQYF
>-|TRBJ2-1|TRBV7-9|-
TGTGCCAGCAGCGGGCGGGTTTTACAGAATGAGCAGTTCTTC
CASSGRVLQNEQFF
>TRBD1|TRBJ2-7|TRBV6-2/TRBV6-3|-
TGTGCCAGCAGTCCACTCACCGCGACAGGGTTCGAGCAGTACTTC
CASSPLTATGFEQYF
>TRBD1|TRBJ1-2|TRBV19|-
TGTGCCAGTAGTAGACAGGGTCTGGGCTATGGCTACACCTTC
CASSRQGLGYGYTF
>-|TRBJ2-1|TRBV7-9|-
TGTGCCAGCAGCTTAAGGTATCGGGACTCACGAACCTCCTACAATGAGCAGTTCTTC
CASSLRYRDSRTSYNEQFF
>TRBD2|TRBJ2-5|TRBV7-8|-
TGTGCCAGCAGCTTAGGGGCTAGCGGGAGATCAGAGACCCAGTACTTC
CASSLGASGRSETQYF
>-|TRBJ2-7|TRBV5-1|-
TGCGCCAGCAGCTTGGACAACTCCTACGAGCAGTACTTC
CASSLDNSYEQYF
>-|TRBJ1-6|TRBV30|-
TGTGCCTGGAGTGTTTGGCTGTCCTCGGGGAGCGATTCACCCCTCCACTTT
CAWSVWLSSGSDSPLHF
>-|TRBJ2-7|TRBV11-2|-
TGTGCCAGCAGCTCTCAGTCCTACGAGCAGTACTTC
CASSSQSYEQYF
>-|TRBJ1-5|TRBV10-3|-
TGTGCCACGACCGTCAGGGAAAATCAGCCCCAGCATTTT
CATTVRENQPQHF
>TRBD1|TRBJ1-2|TRBV18|-
TGTGCCAGCTCCGTTACAGGGGGCGCGGGGATTGACTATGGCTACACCTTC
CASSVTGGAGIDYGYTF
>TRBD1|TRBJ1-3|TRBV29-1|-
TGCAGCGTTGGAATTGGACAGGGCGGAAACACCATATATTTT
CSVGIGQGGNTIYF